Shown below are 8 T cell receptor beta chains from a single sample sequenced in a study of Ad26.COV2.S vaccination and SARS-CoV-2 variants (dated by TCRdb to the early 2020s). Read against the paper, the sample's treatment or condition label means: 15 to 20 received Ad26.COV2.S at low or high dose, single or two shots; 5 received placebo; per-sample allocation not given. For vaccine and placebo recipients, the sequenced repertoires came from samples collected on day 63 after the first injection. Receptor amplification or capture employed the immunoSEQ multiplex PCR assay. TCRdb mirrors the immuneACCESS table, restricted to in-frame sequences. Some clones are absent from its copies; in checked studies, under half trace to an unresolved V gene, and the reason for the others is unknown. Here the sample has about 390,000 clones; 70% to 90% occur a single time. The top ten clones comprise roughly 3.5% of the sample.

The sample here was peripheral blood, taken in a trial of Ad26.COV2.S vaccine versus placebo. The source is a person aged 18-65 years who received the Ad26.COV2.S COVID-19 vaccine or a placebo.

The chain is built from TRBV6-2 or TRBV6-3 and TRBJ2-1; D remains ambiguous. Trimming took off 0 bases at V and 1 base at J, with 16 bases between the two ends. The CDR3 is 18 amino acids. Germline lookup yields CDR1 MNHEY and CDR2 SVGEGT. The CDR3 is CASSYSLQIYMSYNEQFF. In nucleotides, the CDR3 is TGTGCCAGCAGTTACTCGCTCCAAATTTACATGTCCTACAATGAGCAGTTCTTC.

The chain combines TRBV2 with TRBJ1-3, with TRBD1 matching over 9 bases. With 9 bases clipped from V and 4 bases from J, the junction kept 1 base outside the gene matches. Looked up from germline, CDR1 is SNHLY and CDR2 is FYNNEI. The CDR3 length is 12 residues. CDR3 nucleotides: TGTGCCAGGGGACAGGGAGGAAACACCATATATTTT. This sequence encodes CARGQGGNTIYF.

Of note for this clone: The sample has other DNA sequences that encode this CDR3 too. This chain connects TRBV5-6 to TRBJ2-1, with no clear D. V lost 4 bases to trimming and J lost 7 bases, with 3 bases between them. The CDR3 runs 10 residues. The V gene's germline CDR1 is SGHDT and CDR2 YYEEEE. The CDR3 sequence is CASSGNEQFF. The CDR3 nucleotides read TGTGCCAGCAGCGGTAATGAGCAGTTCTTC.

The chain has TRBV9 and TRBJ2-2; possibly TRBD1 for D (6 bases). The germline V gene has CDR1 SGDLS and CDR2 YYNGEE. The CDR3 is made up of 15 amino acids. Trimming removed 0 bases at V and 2 bases at J, with 8 bases between. The CDR3 nucleotides read TGTGCCAGCAGCGTAGGGACAGTTAACACCGGGGAGCTGTTTTTT. Its protein product is CASSVGTVNTGELFF.

The gene calls are TRBV18 and TRBJ2-2, with TRBD2 matching 9 bases. The germline CDR1 and CDR2 sequences are KGHSH and LQKENI. The CDR3 has 17 amino acids. The V segment lost 9 bases and the J segment 3 bases; nucleotides outside the gene matches: 14. The CDR3 protein is CASSTSRGGADTGELFF. CDR3 in DNA: TGTGCCAGTTCAACGAGCCGCGGGGGGGCGGACACCGGGGAGCTGTTTTTT. The full variable domain, in which reference TRBV18 and TRBJ2-2 provide the parts outside the CDR3, is NAGVMQNPRHLVRRRGQEARLRCSPMKGHSHVYWYRQLPEEGLKFMVYLQKENIIDESGMPKERFSAEFPKEGPSILRIQQVVRGDSAAYFCASSTSRGGADTGELFFGEGSRLTVL.

The chain employs TRBV7-2 and TRBJ2-3, with 9 bases that match TRBD2. V lost 3 bases to trimming and J lost 3 bases; unmatched junction nucleotides: 7. This CDR3 is built from 16 residues. From germline, CDR1 is SGHTA and CDR2 FQGNSA. CDR3 sequence (DNA): TGTGCCAGCAGCTTCGCCGGGAGCGGGGGGACAGATACGCAGTATTTT. The encoded protein is CASSFAGSGGTDTQYF.

In its sample, this clone was seen once. The V and J genes are TRBV6-5 and TRBJ2-7; D gene ambiguous. Germline assignment: CDR1 MNHEY and CDR2 SVGAGI. With 7 bases removed from V and 3 bases from J, the gap between germline ends came to 7 bases. This CDR3 region has 11 residues. The CDR3 is CASNQNYEQYF. Here the CDR3 DNA reads TGTGCCAGCAATCAAAACTACGAGCAGTACTTC.

The J gene is TRBJ1-5, the V gene TRBV6-5; TRBD1 might be the D (5 bases). The CDR3 is 13 residues long. The V end lost 7 bases, the J end lost 5 bases, and 12 bases lay between the germline ends. Germline-derived CDR1 and CDR2 are MNHEY and SVGAGI. CDR3 loop: CASTTGVDQPQHF. CDR3 DNA sequence: TGTGCCAGCACCACGGGGGTAGATCAGCCCCAGCATTTT.